The 10 T cell receptor beta chains given below trace back to one sample, sequenced in a study of blood T cell repertoires in COVID-19. The repertoire was sequenced with immunoSEQ multiplex PCR; TCRdb's copy has only in-frame clones and lacks some. The table lists about 150,000 clones, 87% of them singletons. Sequencing was carried out using PBMCs or T cells enriched from blood (not recorded which). The origin of the receptors is a woman in her 40s who had been exposed to COVID-19.

V usage is TRBV2 and J usage is TRBJ1-6, with TRBD1 matching 8 bases. The junction had 11 bases not matched to a gene; V was cut back by 6 bases and J by 10 bases. CDR3 length: 15 residues. Germline loops: CDR1 SNHLY, CDR2 FYNNEI. As DNA, the CDR3 is TGTGCCAGCAGGCCCACGACAGGGGCGGGATCACCCCTCCACTTT. It yields the protein CASRPTTGAGSPLHF.

The V gene is TRBV5-4, the J gene TRBJ2-7, with 7 bases identical to TRBD1. Germline V gene sequence: CDR1 SGHNT, CDR2 YYREEE (reference sequence). The trim removed 4 bases at V and 2 bases at J, leaving 3 bases unmatched. This CDR3 is built from 13 residues. CDR3 DNA: TGTGCCAGCAGCAGAACAGGGGCCTACGAGCAGTACTTC. Encoded protein: CASSRTGAYEQYF.

The V and J genes are TRBV6-4 and TRBJ2-3, with TRBD2 matching over 11 bases. The CDR3 consists of 15 residues. V shed 3 bases and J 9 bases; nucleotides not matched to a gene: 8. Germline lookup yields CDR1 MRHNA and CDR2 SNTAGT. CDR3 sequence (DNA): TGTGCCAGCAGTGAAGTACTAGCGGGGGTAGACACGCAGTATTTT. The encoded protein is CASSEVLAGVDTQYF.

The gene calls are TRBV10-3 and TRBJ2-3; TRBD2 might be the D (6 bases). Germline-derived CDR1 and CDR2 are ENHRY and SYGVKD. V lost 0 bases, J lost 1 base, and 8 bases lay in between. This CDR3 contains 15 residues. The DNA of the CDR3 is TGTGCCATCAGTGAGTCGTTAGCGGGCACAGATACGCAGTATTTT. This sequence encodes CAISESLAGTDTQYF.

The rearrangement links TRBV11-2 to TRBJ2-5; TRBD1 might be the D (6 bases). The V end lost 7 bases, the J end lost 4 bases, and 19 bases lay between the germline ends. Germline loops: CDR1 SGHAT, CDR2 FQNNGV. The CDR3 is 15 amino acids. The DNA of the CDR3 is TGTGCCAGCACCCTCACCGGCAGGGGTGGAGAGACCCAGTACTTC. Protein product: CASTLTGRGGETQYF.

The gene calls are TRBV10-3 and TRBJ2-1; D perhaps matches TRBD1 (6 bases). The CDR3 runs 14 residues. V was shortened by 4 bases and J by 5 bases, with 12 bases between the two germline ends. CDR1 ENHRY and CDR2 SYGVKD come from the germline V gene. CDR3 residues: CAISAEAGDNEQFF. The DNA for the CDR3 is TGTGCCATCAGTGCTGAAGCAGGGGACAATGAGCAGTTCTTC.

The chain links TRBV28 to TRBJ2-7; 8 bases are a match to TRBD1. Trimming took 5 bases from V and 2 from J; bases not matched to a gene: 5. This CDR3 has 14 residues. CDR1 is MDHEN, CDR2 SYDVKM, per germline. Written as DNA, the CDR3 is TGTGCCAGCAGTCCGGGACAGGCAACCTACGAGCAGTACTTC. It yields the protein CASSPGQATYEQYF.

The chain is built from TRBV11-3 and TRBJ2-1, with 8 bases lining up with TRBD2. The germline V gene has CDR1 SGHNT and CDR2 YENEEA. The CDR3 has 15 amino acids. The J segment lost 2 bases and the V segment lost 0 bases, leaving 0 bases of the junction unmatched. This CDR3 is CASSLEAGAYNEQFF. CDR3 in DNA: TGTGCCAGCAGCTTAGAAGCGGGAGCCTACAATGAGCAGTTCTTC.

The gene calls are TRBV10-3 and TRBJ1-5; D possibly corresponds to TRBD1 (6 bases). V gave up 11 bases and J gave up 0 bases, with 8 bases separating them. Germline V gene sequence: CDR1 ENHRY, CDR2 SYGVKD. The length of the CDR3 is 12 residues. CDR3 sequence reads: CAARGSNQPQHF. CDR3 coding DNA: TGTGCCGCCAGGGGTAGCAATCAGCCCCAGCATTTT.

This clone was found a few times. The chain recombines TRBV10-1 with TRBJ1-1; the match to TRBD1 covers 7 bases. The CDR3 runs 12 residues. V gave up 4 bases and J gave up 8 bases; unmatched junction bases: 4. Germline V gene lookup returns CDR1 WNHNN and CDR2 SYGVQD (reference sequence). The DNA of the CDR3 is TGCGCCAGCAGTGGGACAGGCACGGAAGCTTTCTTT. It yields the protein CASSGTGTEAFF.